This T cell receptor beta chain was captured by sequencing in a study of T cells expressing NK-cell markers. As for the study in general: Seven donors tested HCMV-seropositive and one tested seronegative among the eight sequenced.

The germline V gene encodes CDR1 DFQATT and CDR2 SNEGSKA (reference sequence). The CDR3 extends over 15 amino acids. This clonotype is identified as medium-sized from frequency. The antigen is not known. Template switching by 5'RACE with UMIs generated the TCR beta cDNA. For each CDR3 protein, TCRdb gives one entry from its re-call of the 5' RACE reads, without DNA. This specimen shows 2,500 to 4,000 distinct CDR3 sequences; the ten leading clones hold 30%. Study results and limitations: Unclear, still, was the HCMV specificity of the expanded NKG2C+ T cell clones. The CD3+CD56-NKG2C+ fraction of a few donors was likewise dominated by these clonotypes.

J is TRBJ2-1 and V is TRBV20-1; TCRdb designates TRBD1, a call that cannot be tested without DNA. This TCR was recovered from a woman aged 18-30 years in good health. The sample taken for sequencing was blood T cells: a sorted CD56 or NKG2C T cell subset, CD4+ or CD8+ T cells, or bulk PBMC T cells (not recorded which). The chain's CDR3 is CSALIPGQDYNEQFF.